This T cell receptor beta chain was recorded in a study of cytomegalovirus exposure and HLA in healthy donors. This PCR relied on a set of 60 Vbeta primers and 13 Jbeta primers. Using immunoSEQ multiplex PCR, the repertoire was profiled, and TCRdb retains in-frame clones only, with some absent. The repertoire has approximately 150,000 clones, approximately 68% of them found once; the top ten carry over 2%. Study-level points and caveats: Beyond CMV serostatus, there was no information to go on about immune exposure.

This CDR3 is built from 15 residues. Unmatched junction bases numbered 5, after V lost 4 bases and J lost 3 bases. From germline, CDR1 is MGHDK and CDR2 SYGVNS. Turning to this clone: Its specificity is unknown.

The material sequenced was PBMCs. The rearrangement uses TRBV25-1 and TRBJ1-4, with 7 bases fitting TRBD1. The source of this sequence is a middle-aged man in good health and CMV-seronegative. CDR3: CASSATGAANEKLFF. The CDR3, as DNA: TGTGCCAGCAGTGCCACAGGGGCAGCTAATGAAAAACTGTTTTTT.